This T cell receptor beta chain was obtained from a study of PD-L1 blockade in urothelial cancer. Across the study: Per blood sample, T cells had a median of roughly 150,000.

Clones were sequenced by immunoSEQ multiplex PCR, and TCRdb holds only the in-frame ones, with some missing. Of about 50,000 clones detected, 87% appear once; the ten largest clones hold 7.5% to 8.5%. Germline V gene lookup returns CDR1 KGHSH and CDR2 LQKENI. CDR3 length: 16 residues. V shed 3 bases, J shed 3 bases, and the junction held 3 bases outside the gene matches. The receptor was isolated from a man between 60 and 75 years old with urothelial cancer. The V gene is TRBV18, the J gene TRBJ1-6; TRBD1 matches at 9 bases. This sample comprised PBMCs, obtained around atezolizumab (anti-PD-L1) treatment. CDR3 nucleotide sequence: TGTGCCAGCTCACCTACAGGGGGCGGCTATAATTCACCCCTCCACTTT. As protein: CASSPTGGGYNSPLHF.